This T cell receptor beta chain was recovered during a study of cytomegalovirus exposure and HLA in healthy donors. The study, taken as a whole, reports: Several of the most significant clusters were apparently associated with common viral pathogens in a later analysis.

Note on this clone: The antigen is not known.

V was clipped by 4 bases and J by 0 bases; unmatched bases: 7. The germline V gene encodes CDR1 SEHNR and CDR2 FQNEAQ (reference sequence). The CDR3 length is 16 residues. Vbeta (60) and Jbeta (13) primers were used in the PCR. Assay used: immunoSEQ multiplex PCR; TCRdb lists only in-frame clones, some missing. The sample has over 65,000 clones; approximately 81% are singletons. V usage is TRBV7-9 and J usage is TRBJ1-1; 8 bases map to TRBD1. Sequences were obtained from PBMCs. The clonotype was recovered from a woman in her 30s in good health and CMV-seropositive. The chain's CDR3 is CASSSDRVFVNTEAFF. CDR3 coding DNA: TGTGCCAGCAGCTCGGACAGGGTCTTTGTGAACACTGAAGCTTTCTTT.